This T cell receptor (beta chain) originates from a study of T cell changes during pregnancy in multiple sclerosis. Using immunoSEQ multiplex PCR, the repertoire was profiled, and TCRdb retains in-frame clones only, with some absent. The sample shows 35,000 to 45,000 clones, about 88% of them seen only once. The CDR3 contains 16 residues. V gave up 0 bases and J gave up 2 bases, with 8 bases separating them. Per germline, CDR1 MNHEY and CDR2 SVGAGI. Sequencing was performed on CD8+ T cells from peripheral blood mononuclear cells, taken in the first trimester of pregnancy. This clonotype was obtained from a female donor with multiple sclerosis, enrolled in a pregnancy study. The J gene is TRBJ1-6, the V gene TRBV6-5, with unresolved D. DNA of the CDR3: TGTGCCAGCAGTTACTCTCTAGGTCCCTATAATTCACCCCTCCACTTT. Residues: CASSYSLGPYNSPLHF.